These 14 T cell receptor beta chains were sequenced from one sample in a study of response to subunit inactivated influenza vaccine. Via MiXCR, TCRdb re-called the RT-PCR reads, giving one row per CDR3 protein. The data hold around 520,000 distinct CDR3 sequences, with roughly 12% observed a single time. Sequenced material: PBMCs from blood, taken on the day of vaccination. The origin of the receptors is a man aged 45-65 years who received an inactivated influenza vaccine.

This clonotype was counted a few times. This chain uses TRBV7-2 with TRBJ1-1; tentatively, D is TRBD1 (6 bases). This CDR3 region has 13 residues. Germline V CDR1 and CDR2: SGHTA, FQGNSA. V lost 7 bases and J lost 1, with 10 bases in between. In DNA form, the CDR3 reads TGTGCCAGCAAAAGACAGGCGAACACTGAAGCTTTCTTT. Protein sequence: CASKRQANTEAFF.

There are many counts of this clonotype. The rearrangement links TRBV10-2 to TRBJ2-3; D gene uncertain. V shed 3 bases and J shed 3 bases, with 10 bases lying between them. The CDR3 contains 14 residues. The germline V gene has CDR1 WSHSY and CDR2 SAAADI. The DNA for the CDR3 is TGCGCCAGCAGTGATAGGACCTATACAGATACGCAGTATTTT. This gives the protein CASSDRTYTDTQYF.

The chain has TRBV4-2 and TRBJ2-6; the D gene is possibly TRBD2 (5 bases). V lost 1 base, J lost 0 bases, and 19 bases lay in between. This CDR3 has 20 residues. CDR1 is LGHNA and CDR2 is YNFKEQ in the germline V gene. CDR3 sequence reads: CASSQGPFGIESSGANVLTF. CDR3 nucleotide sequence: TGTGCCAGCAGCCAAGGGCCGTTCGGGATTGAATCCTCTGGGGCCAACGTCCTGACTTTC.

In DNA, the CDR3 is TGCAGCGTTGCCCAGGGCAGGTACAATGAGCAGTTCTTC. Translated: CSVAQGRYNEQFF. The V gene is TRBV29-1, the J gene TRBJ2-1; TRBD1 is a possible D gene (5 bases). Per germline, CDR1 SQVTM and CDR2 ANQGSEA. V was shortened by 4 bases and J by 4 bases, with 11 bases between the two germline ends. CDR3 length: 13 residues.

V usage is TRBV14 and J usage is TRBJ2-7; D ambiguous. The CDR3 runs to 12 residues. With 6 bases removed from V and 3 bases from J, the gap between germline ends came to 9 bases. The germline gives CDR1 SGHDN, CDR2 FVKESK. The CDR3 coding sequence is TGTGCCAGCAGTGGGCAGTTCTACGAGCAGTACTTC. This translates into CASSGQFYEQYF.

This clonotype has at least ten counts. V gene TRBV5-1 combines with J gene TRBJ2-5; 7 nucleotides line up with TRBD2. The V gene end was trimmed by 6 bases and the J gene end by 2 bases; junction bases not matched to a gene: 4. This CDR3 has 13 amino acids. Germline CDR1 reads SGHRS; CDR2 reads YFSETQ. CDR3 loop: CASKVGGQETQYF. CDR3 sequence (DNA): TGCGCCAGCAAGGTCGGGGGGCAAGAGACCCAGTACTTC. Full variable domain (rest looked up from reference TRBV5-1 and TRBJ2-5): KAGVTQTPRYLIKTRGQQVTLSCSPISGHRSVSWYQQTPGQGLQFLFEYFSETQRNKGNFPGRFSGRQFSNSRSEMNVSTLELGDSALYLCASKVGGQETQYFGPGTRLLVL.

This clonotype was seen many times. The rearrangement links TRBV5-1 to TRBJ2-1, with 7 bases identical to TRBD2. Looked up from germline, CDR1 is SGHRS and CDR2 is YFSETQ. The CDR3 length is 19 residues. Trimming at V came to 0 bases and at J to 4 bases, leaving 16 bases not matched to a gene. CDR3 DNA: TGCGCCAGCAGCTTGGCCCCTTTCGATCCTAGCGGAGCGTACAATGAGCAGTTCTTC. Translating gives CASSLAPFDPSGAYNEQFF.

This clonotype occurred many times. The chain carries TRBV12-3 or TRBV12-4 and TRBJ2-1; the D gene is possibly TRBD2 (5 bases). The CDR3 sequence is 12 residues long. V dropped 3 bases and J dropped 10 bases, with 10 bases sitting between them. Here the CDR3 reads CASSFGRLEQFF. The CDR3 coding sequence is TGTGCCAGCAGTTTTGGTAGACTAGAGCAGTTCTTC.

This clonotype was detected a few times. For the CDR3, the DNA is TGTGCCAGCGGAACCCAGGGGCGGGAGACCCAGTACTTC. It codes for CASGTQGRETQYF. The V call is TRBV7-2, the J call TRBJ2-5, with D perhaps matching TRBD1 (6 bases). CDR3 length equals 13 residues. CDR1 is SGHTA and CDR2 is FQGNSA in the germline V gene. Trimming removed 8 bases from V and 5 bases from J, with 15 bases in between.

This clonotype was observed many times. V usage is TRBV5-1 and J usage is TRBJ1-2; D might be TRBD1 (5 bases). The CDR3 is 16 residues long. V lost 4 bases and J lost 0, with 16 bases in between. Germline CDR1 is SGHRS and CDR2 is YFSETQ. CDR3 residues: CASSPGWGVANYGYTF. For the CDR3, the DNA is TGCGCCAGCAGCCCAGGATGGGGGGTAGCTAACTATGGCTACACCTTC.

CDR3 amino acids: CATSKRLGINEKLFF. As DNA, the CDR3 is TGTGCCACCAGCAAAAGACTCGGGATTAATGAAAAACTGTTTTTT. The chain has TRBV15 and TRBJ1-4; D gene uncertain. Trimming left V 4 bases short and J 4 bases short, with 13 bases between. Germline assignment: CDR1 LNHNV and CDR2 YYDKDF (reference sequence). The CDR3 runs 15 residues.

Here the CDR3 reads CASSLVASGSMNEQFF. The CDR3 bases are TGTGCCAGCAGTTTGGTCGCTAGCGGGTCGATGAATGAGCAGTTCTTC. The chain has TRBV28 and TRBJ2-1, with TRBD2 identical over 8 bases. V gave up 3 bases and J gave up 7 bases; unmatched junction bases: 11. This CDR3 is 16 amino acids long. Germline values: CDR1 MDHEN, CDR2 SYDVKM.

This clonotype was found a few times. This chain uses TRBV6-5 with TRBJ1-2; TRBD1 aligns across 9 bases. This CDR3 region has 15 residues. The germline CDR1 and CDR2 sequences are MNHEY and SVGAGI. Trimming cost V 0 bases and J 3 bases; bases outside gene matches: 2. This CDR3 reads CASSYSTGGDYGYTF. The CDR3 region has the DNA TGTGCCAGCAGTTACTCGACAGGGGGAGACTATGGCTACACCTTC.

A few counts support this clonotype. In DNA, the CDR3 is TGTGCCAGCAGCCACTCCGGGACTAGCGGGAGCTCAACCAAAAACATTCAGTACTTC. This codes for CASSHSGTSGSSTKNIQYF. The J gene is TRBJ2-4, the V gene TRBV3-1; 14 bases are shared with TRBD2. The ends lost 3 bases at V and 2 bases at J; junction bases unmatched: 9. Germline CDR1 and CDR2: LGHDT and YNNKEL (reference sequence). The CDR3 is made up of 19 amino acids.